These 5 T cell receptor beta chains originate from one sample sequenced in a study of blood T cell repertoires in COVID-19. Measured with immunoSEQ multiplex PCR; TCRdb has only the in-frame clones, and not every one. The data contain 35,000 to 45,000 clones, roughly 92% of them singletons. The source material was peripheral blood. The receptor source for this set is a man aged 50-59 years with COVID-19, enrolled during active disease.

The rearrangement links TRBV24-1 to TRBJ2-3, with D possibly matching TRBD2 (6 bases). The length of the CDR3 is 12 residues. Looked up from germline, CDR1 is KGHDR and CDR2 is SFDVKD. With 9 bases removed from V and 0 bases from J, the gap between germline ends came to 6 bases. This CDR3 is CATGTSTDTQYF. CDR3 bases: TGTGCCACCGGGACTAGCACAGATACGCAGTATTTT.

This sequence joins TRBV5-5 and TRBJ1-1, with D uncertain. V lost 4 bases, J lost 0 bases, and 13 bases lay in between. The V gene's germline CDR1 is SGHKS and CDR2 YYEKEE (reference sequence). This CDR3 has 15 amino acids. Here the CDR3 reads CASSGGRRMNTEAFF. CDR3 in DNA: TGTGCCAGCAGCGGTGGACGGAGGATGAACACTGAAGCTTTCTTT.

The chain has TRBV6-2 or TRBV6-3 and TRBJ2-5; possible D gene TRBD1, 5 bases. The CDR3 is made up of 14 amino acids. With 4 bases removed from V and 5 bases from J, the gap between germline ends came to 14 bases. Germline-derived CDR1 and CDR2 are MNHEY and SVGEGT. The CDR3: CASSSTRAGETQYF. The CDR3 DNA sequence: TGTGCCAGCAGTTCTACCAGGGCTGGGGAGACCCAGTACTTC.

The rearrangement links TRBV19 to TRBJ2-1; 13 nucleotides line up with TRBD2. This CDR3 has 16 residues. Trimming removed 5 bases from V and 3 bases from J; junction bases left unmatched: 4. Germline CDR1 reads LNHDA; CDR2 reads SQIVND (reference sequence). CDR3 sequence reads: CASSFRTSGSYNEQFF. The CDR3 DNA reads as TGTGCCAGTAGTTTCCGGACTAGCGGGAGCTACAATGAGCAGTTCTTC.

The chain couples TRBV5-4 to TRBJ2-3, with D maybe TRBD1 (5 bases). The CDR3 runs to 12 residues. With 2 bases removed from V and 5 bases from J, the gap between germline ends came to 6 bases. The germline CDR1 and CDR2 sequences are SGHNT and YYREEE (reference sequence). The CDR3: CASSLDRDTQYF. As DNA, the CDR3 is TGTGCCAGCAGCTTAGACAGAGATACGCAGTATTTT.